Below are 15 T cell receptor beta chains sequenced from a single sample in a study of blood T cell repertoires in COVID-19. Clones were sequenced by immunoSEQ multiplex PCR, and TCRdb holds only the in-frame ones, with some missing. The sample includes about 280,000 clones, less than 90% of them seen just once. The sequenced material came from peripheral blood. The receptors shown here come from a human donor in a cohort sampled during active COVID-19.

V and J are TRBV28 and TRBJ2-3; 11 bases map to TRBD2. The CDR3 is made up of 17 amino acids. With 5 bases clipped from V and 0 bases from J, the junction kept 7 bases outside the gene matches. Germline lookup yields CDR1 MDHEN and CDR2 SYDVKM. CDR3 loop: CASSTGTSGSSTDTQYF. CDR3 in DNA: TGTGCCAGCAGTACCGGGACTAGCGGCTCTAGCACAGATACGCAGTATTTT.

There are a few counts of this clone. The CDR3 sequence is CASSLATSGAGETQYF. Written as DNA, the CDR3 is TGTGCCAGCAGCTTAGCCACTAGCGGGGCTGGAGAGACCCAGTACTTC. The chain combines TRBV13 with TRBJ2-5, with TRBD2 matching over 10 bases. CDR1 is PRHDT, CDR2 FYEKMQ, per germline (reference sequence). Trimming cost V 1 base and J 4 bases; bases outside gene matches: 6. This CDR3 has 16 residues.

The table lists this clone with a count of one. The chain combines TRBV30 with TRBJ1-1; D call uncertain. This CDR3 has 12 residues. Per germline, CDR1 GTSNPN and CDR2 SVGIG (reference sequence). Trimming pared 2 bases from V and 11 bases from J, leaving 15 bases between. In DNA, the CDR3 is TGTGCCTGGAGTAATAGGAGGGTGTTCGCTTTCTTT. This encodes CAWSNRRVFAFF.

The DNA for the CDR3 is TGTGCCATCAGTGCTTACGACACAAACTATGGCTACACCTTC. Encoded protein: CAISAYDTNYGYTF. The chain joins TRBV10-3 to TRBJ1-2; D is uncertain. The CDR3 runs to 14 residues. Germline-derived CDR1 and CDR2 are ENHRY and SYGVKD. V lost 4 bases and J lost 2, with 11 bases in between.

The V gene is TRBV28, the J gene TRBJ1-2; D is perhaps TRBD1 (5 bases). V was cut by 8 bases and J by 4 bases, with 17 bases left in between. The CDR3 runs 14 residues. Per the germline V gene, CDR1 is MDHEN and CDR2 is SYDVKM. The CDR3 loop is CASLVRGRVYGYTF. CDR3 coding DNA: TGTGCCAGCCTGGTTAGGGGTAGGGTCTATGGCTACACCTTC.

V gene TRBV7-9 combines with J gene TRBJ2-1; TRBD2 matches at 9 bases. Germline V gives CDR1 SEHNR, CDR2 FQNEAQ (reference sequence). CDR3 length: 17 amino acids. J was trimmed by 8 bases and V by 0 bases; bases with no gene match: 11. CDR3 nucleotides: TGTGCCAGCAGCTTAGCGGATCGGCTAGCGGGGCTACATGAGCAGTTCTTC. Translation: CASSLADRLAGLHEQFF.

CDR3 nucleotide sequence: TGTGCCAGCAGCTTGGGACAGGGGATGGGGGACACCTTC. Protein product: CASSLGQGMGDTF. The chain employs TRBV7-2 and TRBJ1-2, with 10 bases aligning to TRBD1. The V segment lost 3 bases and the J segment 12 bases; nucleotides outside the gene matches: 7. The CDR3 is 13 amino acids. The germline V gene encodes CDR1 SGHTA and CDR2 FQGNSA.

The chain uses TRBV21-1 and TRBJ1-2; the DNA was not used to check the table's D call, TRBD1. TRBV21-1 is marked as a pseudogene. This CDR3 comprises 14 residues. The CDR3: CASRPGQGLYGYTF. As DNA, the CDR3 is TGTGCCAGCAGGCCGGGACAGGGATTGTATGGCTACACCTTC.

The chain is built from TRBV18 and TRBJ2-3; 12 bases align to TRBD2. CDR1 and CDR2 (germline): KGHSH, LQKENI. The CDR3 consists of 18 residues. V was pared by 4 bases and J by 0 bases, with 8 bases of the junction left unmatched. The CDR3 here is CASSLHSGTSGSTDTQYF. CDR3 DNA: TGTGCCAGCTCACTCCACTCCGGGACTAGCGGGAGCACAGATACGCAGTATTTT.

The gene calls are TRBV24-1 and TRBJ2-1, with D perhaps matching TRBD2 (5 bases). The length of the CDR3 is 13 residues. Germline-derived CDR1 and CDR2 are KGHDR and SFDVKD. Trimming stripped 3 bases from V and 9 bases from J, with 11 bases between. The chain's CDR3 is CATSDEIAIEQFF. CDR3 DNA: TGTGCCACCAGTGATGAGATAGCGATTGAGCAGTTCTTC.

The CDR3 region has the DNA TGTGCCTGGAGTGTAGGGCACAGGGACTCTGGAAACACCATATATTTT. Protein product: CAWSVGHRDSGNTIYF. The chain has TRBV30 and TRBJ1-3; possibly TRBD1 for D (6 bases). The CDR3 totals 16 residues. The germline V gene has CDR1 GTSNPN and CDR2 SVGIG (reference sequence). The V end was cut by 0 bases, the J end by 0 bases, with 12 bases between.

This sequence joins TRBV5-1 and TRBJ1-1; D remains unclear. The CDR3 is made up of 13 amino acids. The germline CDR1 and CDR2 sequences are SGHRS and YFSETQ. Trimming removed 3 bases at V and 2 bases at J, with 8 bases between. CDR3 nucleotides: TGCGCCAGCAGCTACCGACAAAACACTGAAGCTTTCTTT. Encoded protein: CASSYRQNTEAFF.

V and J are TRBV10-2 and TRBJ2-7, with a tentative D call TRBD2 (6 bases). The V gene's germline CDR1 is WSHSY and CDR2 SAAADI. The CDR3 covers 12 residues. The V gene lost 6 bases and the J gene lost 3 bases, with 9 bases spanning the gap. The CDR3 protein is CASRSSVYEQYF. The CDR3 bases are TGCGCCAGCAGGTCTAGCGTCTACGAGCAGTACTTC.

The chain is built from TRBV5-1 and TRBJ2-1; 7 bases map to TRBD2. The CDR3 sequence is 16 residues long. Trimming removed 4 bases from V and 8 bases from J; junction bases left unmatched: 15. The germline V gene has CDR1 SGHRS and CDR2 YFSETQ. The CDR3 DNA follows: TGCGCCAGCAGCACCGGACTTGGGGGGGGGAAGGATGAGCAGTTCTTC. Protein product: CASSTGLGGGKDEQFF.

The gene calls are TRBV5-1 and TRBJ2-3; 7 bases match TRBD2. J gave up 0 bases and V 0 bases, and 7 bases lay outside the gene matches. The CDR3 sequence is 17 residues long. The germline gives CDR1 SGHRS, CDR2 YFSETQ. The DNA for the CDR3 is TGCGCCAGCAGCTTGGCTGGTAGCGGGCCTAGCACAGATACGCAGTATTTT. Translation gives CASSLAGSGPSTDTQYF.